Following are 24 T cell receptor beta chains from one sample sequenced in a study of shared clonotypes between healthy human individuals. This table comes from immunoSEQ multiplex PCR, and its TCRdb copy is limited to in-frame clones, with some not included. The sample shows about a million clones, roughly 77% of them seen only once. The sequenced sample was memory CD4+ T cells from PBMCs. Subset: CD45RA-negative fraction. The receptors come from a man aged 18 to 29 in good health. Some clones in this sample may be carry-over from other donors' samples.

This chain joins TRBV10-3 and TRBJ2-2, with D perhaps TRBD2 (6 bases). The CDR3 consists of 17 residues. The V gene's germline CDR1 is ENHRY and CDR2 SYGVKD. With 0 bases removed from V and 1 base from J, the gap between germline ends came to 12 bases. The CDR3 reads CAISESMGLKNTGELFF. The CDR3 DNA sequence: TGTGCCATCAGTGAGTCGATGGGACTGAAGAACACCGGGGAGCTGTTTTTT.

Comments on this clone: This likely came from a read error, as a far larger clone is one base away. The V gene is TRBV7-2, the J gene TRBJ1-1; weak D call: TRBD1 (5 bases). The CDR3 loop spans 14 amino acids. Germline V gene sequence: CDR1 SGHTA, CDR2 FQGNSA. The CDR3 loop reads CASSSRWGETEALF. The CDR3 nucleotides are TGTGCCAGCAGCTCAAGGTGGGGGGAGACTGAAGCTCTCTTT.

The rearrangement links TRBV7-9 to TRBJ1-4; D not resolved. V was pared by 5 bases and J by 8 bases, with 6 bases between. Per the germline V gene, CDR1 is SEHNR and CDR2 is FQNEAQ (reference sequence). The CDR3 is 11 residues long. CDR3 sequence: CASSTEEKLFF. For the CDR3, the DNA is TGTGCCAGCAGCACCGAGGAAAAACTGTTTTTT.

V gene TRBV7-2 combines with J gene TRBJ1-1; TRBD1 might be the D (6 bases). CDR3 size: 16 residues. From germline, CDR1 is SGHTA and CDR2 FQGNSA. Trimming removed 1 base at V and 1 base at J, with 13 bases between. CDR3 DNA sequence: TGTGCCAGCAGCTTAGTAGCCGTAGGGGGGAACACTGAAGCTTTCTTT. Translating it yields CASSLVAVGGNTEAFF.

The chain joins TRBV6-1 to TRBJ1-2; possibly TRBD1 for D (6 bases). The germline V and J ends were trimmed by 4 bases and 4 bases, with 19 bases remaining between them. Germline V CDR1 and CDR2: MNHNS, SASEGT. The length of the CDR3 is 16 residues. The CDR3 DNA reads as TGTGCCAGCAGTGCCGAAGACGACAGGCCAGGCTATGGCTACACCTTC. Amino acids: CASSAEDDRPGYGYTF.

The gene calls are TRBV5-1 and TRBJ1-2; no reliable D call. The germline gives CDR1 SGHRS, CDR2 YFSETQ. CDR3 length equals 15 residues. V was clipped by 5 bases and J by 4 bases, with 18 bases between them. The CDR3 sequence is CASRLDPLGVYGYTF. In nucleotides, the CDR3 is TGCGCCAGCAGACTTGATCCCCTTGGGGTCTATGGCTACACCTTC. The whole variable domain, remainder taken from reference TRBV5-1 and TRBJ1-2, is KAGVTQTPRYLIKTRGQQVTLSCSPISGHRSVSWYQQTPGQGLQFLFEYFSETQRNKGNFPGRFSGRQFSNSRSEMNVSTLELGDSALYLCASRLDPLGVYGYTFGSGTRLTVV.

This clone was picked up a small number of times. The chain couples TRBV7-3 to TRBJ1-1; D is undetermined. Trimming cost V 3 bases and J 1 base, with 6 bases left between them. The length of the CDR3 is 13 residues. CDR1 and CDR2 (germline): SGHTA, FQGTGA. Here the CDR3 reads CASSFTKNTEAFF. The DNA of the CDR3 is TGTGCCAGCAGCTTCACCAAGAACACTGAAGCTTTCTTT.

The chain recombines TRBV14 with TRBJ2-1; perhaps TRBD2 as D (5 bases). The CDR3 sequence is 15 residues long. The V and J ends lost 5 bases and 9 bases respectively, with 20 bases between them. Per the germline V gene, CDR1 is SGHDN and CDR2 is FVKESK. The CDR3 region is CASSTYAGLGIEQFF. For the CDR3, the DNA is TGTGCCAGCAGCACATACGCGGGTTTAGGGATTGAGCAGTTCTTC.

This clone was observed a few times. V usage is TRBV6-1 and J usage is TRBJ1-6; 9 bases are a match to TRBD1. Germline CDR1 is MNHNS and CDR2 is SASEGT. Unmatched junction bases numbered 5, after V lost 6 bases and J lost 8 bases. This CDR3 region has 14 residues. The CDR3 reads CASRSGTGYSPLHF. In nucleotides, the CDR3 is TGTGCCAGCAGATCCGGGACAGGGTATTCACCCCTCCACTTT.

The chain joins TRBV4-1 to TRBJ2-7; D is ambiguous. The CDR3 loop spans 15 amino acids. CDR1 is MGHRA and CDR2 is YSYEKL in the germline V gene. V gave up 2 bases and J gave up 3 bases, with 14 bases separating them. The CDR3 nucleotides are TGCGCCAGCAGCCAAAATACGGCGGTTGTCTACGAGCAGTACTTC. Amino acids: CASSQNTAVVYEQYF.

The chain recombines TRBV6-1 with TRBJ2-7, with TRBD1 identical over 7 bases. Per the germline V gene, CDR1 is MNHNS and CDR2 is SASEGT. This CDR3 region has 14 residues. Losses at the gene ends were 5 bases for V and 4 bases for J; bases not matched to a gene: 8. CDR3 in DNA: TGTGCCAGCAGTAAACAGGGGATGGGGTACGAGCAGTACTTC. It codes for CASSKQGMGYEQYF.

This clone occurred a few times. Different DNA sequences within this sample yield the same CDR3. The DNA of the CDR3 is TGTGCCAGCAGCCGGGGGGAGGTTGGCTACACCTTC. Translation: CASSRGEVGYTF. V usage is TRBV9 and J usage is TRBJ1-2; maybe TRBD1 (5 bases). V lost 4 bases and J lost 7, with 11 bases in between. Germline-derived CDR1 and CDR2 are SGDLS and YYNGEE. The CDR3 is made up of 12 amino acids.

This chain joins TRBV19 and TRBJ2-1; D is perhaps TRBD1 (5 bases). Trimming left V 10 bases short and J 0 bases short, with 16 bases between. The CDR3 sequence is 15 residues long. CDR1 and CDR2 (germline): LNHDA, SQIVND (reference sequence). CDR3: CATQSWGGSYNEQFF. CDR3 sequence (DNA): TGTGCCACTCAAAGTTGGGGCGGCTCCTACAATGAGCAGTTCTTC.

The chain links TRBV2 to TRBJ2-2; D remains unclear. This CDR3 comprises 14 residues. Germline V gene data show CDR1 as SNHLY and CDR2 as FYNNEI. The V end was cut by 3 bases, the J end by 0 bases, with 5 bases between. CDR3 region: CASSDGANTGELFF. The CDR3 DNA reads as TGTGCCAGCAGTGATGGGGCGAACACCGGGGAGCTGTTTTTT.

V usage is TRBV7-2 and J usage is TRBJ1-2; TRBD1 matches 9 bases. The CDR3 consists of 15 residues. Germline values: CDR1 SGHTA, CDR2 FQGNSA. The V gene end was trimmed by 2 bases and the J gene end by 8 bases; junction bases not matched to a gene: 9. For the CDR3, the DNA is TGTGCCAGCAGCTTACTCACAGGGGGCATAGACGGCTACACCTTC. Its protein product is CASSLLTGGIDGYTF.

The chain is built from TRBV15 and TRBJ1-1; D possibly corresponds to TRBD1 (6 bases). The CDR3 has 13 amino acids. V shed 3 bases and J shed 9 bases, with 14 bases lying between them. The V gene's germline CDR1 is LNHNV and CDR2 YYDKDF (reference sequence). The CDR3 sequence: CATSSRGGGKAFF. DNA for the CDR3: TGTGCCACCAGCAGCAGGGGCGGGGGGAAAGCTTTCTTT.

There are many counts of this clone. V and J are TRBV28 and TRBJ1-1, with D possibly being TRBD1 (6 bases). Germline-derived CDR1 and CDR2 are MDHEN and SYDVKM. The CDR3 is 14 amino acids. V shed 2 bases and J shed 1 base, with 8 bases lying between them. The CDR3 reads CASSLRGANTEAFF. CDR3 DNA sequence: TGTGCCAGCAGTTTACGGGGGGCGAACACTGAAGCTTTCTTT.

This sequence joins TRBV7-9 and TRBJ1-2, with TRBD1 as a possible D gene (5 bases). V lost 5 bases and J 7 bases, leaving 23 bases between the germline ends. Germline assignment: CDR1 SEHNR and CDR2 FQNEAQ (reference sequence). This CDR3 has 16 amino acids. The CDR3 DNA follows: TGTGCCAGCAGCAGTGACACTGGGCAGGGCCTAGTTGGCTACACCTTC. As protein: CASSSDTGQGLVGYTF.

The CDR3 protein is CASSLGGIRKNIQYF. CDR3 sequence (DNA): TGTGCCAGCAGCTTAGGAGGCATCCGGAAAAACATTCAGTACTTC. The rearrangement uses TRBV7-2 and TRBJ2-4; D unresolved. Trimming stripped 1 base from V and 4 bases from J, with 11 bases between. Germline assignment: CDR1 SGHTA and CDR2 FQGNSA. The CDR3 length is 15 residues. The whole variable domain, filled in from reference TRBV7-2 and TRBJ2-4, reads GAGVSQSPSNKVTEKGKDVELRCDPISGHTALYWYRQSLGQGLEFLIYFQGNSAPDKSGLPSDRFSAERTGGSVSTLTIQRTQQEDSAVYLCASSLGGIRKNIQYFGAGTRLSVL.

This sequence joins TRBV27 and TRBJ2-7; D uncertain. The CDR3 extends over 14 amino acids. Germline lookup yields CDR1 MNHEY and CDR2 SMNVEV (reference sequence). The ends were cut back, 5 bases at V and 4 bases at J, with 15 bases in the middle. The CDR3 region has the DNA TGTGCCAGCAGTCCAGAAGTGGATAGTTACGAGCAGTACTTC. This encodes CASSPEVDSYEQYF.

The chain links TRBV2 to TRBJ2-5; the match to TRBD1 covers 7 bases. V dropped 5 bases and J dropped 1; count of bases not matched to a gene: 4. The CDR3 loop spans 14 amino acids. CDR1 is SNHLY and CDR2 is FYNNEI in the germline V gene. The CDR3 sequence is CASSPRGRQETQYF. The CDR3 DNA is TGTGCCAGCAGTCCTAGGGGGCGCCAAGAGACCCAGTACTTC.

V and J are TRBV7-8 and TRBJ1-4; no definite D call. With 2 bases removed from V and 8 bases from J, the gap between germline ends came to 15 bases. Germline values: CDR1 SGHVS, CDR2 FQNEAQ. The CDR3 is made up of 15 amino acids. The CDR3 sequence is CASSLISWDQEKLFF. CDR3 nucleotides: TGTGCCAGCAGCTTAATATCCTGGGATCAAGAAAAACTGTTTTTT. Drawing the rest from reference TRBV7-8 and TRBJ1-4, the complete variable domain is GAGVSQSPRYKVAKRGQDVALRCDPISGHVSLFWYQQALGQGPEFLTYFQNEAQLDKSGLPSDRFFAERPEGSVSTLKIQRTQQEDSAVYLCASSLISWDQEKLFFGSGTQLSVL.

Notes on this clone: One end of the junction fails to match germline, which may point to a read error. The CDR3 region has the DNA TGTGCCAGCAGTTCCCGACGAGGGGTCGACTTC. Its protein product is CASSSRRGVDF. The V gene is TRBV28, the J gene TRBJ1-2, with D possibly being TRBD1 (5 bases). The CDR3 sequence is 11 residues long. The germline V gene encodes CDR1 MDHEN and CDR2 SYDVKM.

V gene TRBV2 combines with J gene TRBJ2-6; D remains unclear. The ends were cut back, 7 bases at V and 2 bases at J, with 6 bases in the middle. The germline gives CDR1 SNHLY, CDR2 FYNNEI. CDR3 length: 13 residues. This CDR3 reads CASKSAGANVLTF. CDR3 coding DNA: TGTGCCAGCAAAAGTGCTGGGGCCAACGTCCTGACTTTC.